Shown below are 12 T cell receptor beta chains from a single sample sequenced in a study of shared clonotypes between healthy human individuals. Sequencing was performed with immunoSEQ multiplex PCR; in TCRdb, only in-frame clones are kept and a portion is missing. The sample contains around 1.4 million clones, about 98.5% of which appear only once. The sequenced sample consisted of naive CD4+ T cells sorted from blood. Noted subset: CD45RA+ positively selected. These receptor sequences come from a man aged 25 to 45 in good health.

The rearrangement links TRBV14 to TRBJ2-3; the D is unclear. Deletions cut 4 bases from V and 5 bases from J, with 7 bases between. Germline CDR1 and CDR2: SGHDN and FVKESK. The CDR3 loop spans 12 amino acids. CDR3 nucleotides: TGTGCCAGCAGCCCCAGTAGAGATACGCAGTATTTT. As protein: CASSPSRDTQYF.

In its sample, this clone was seen a few times. Here the CDR3 reads CASSHTMGLEYF. The CDR3 DNA sequence: TGTGCCAGCAGCCATACCATGGGCTTAGAGTACTTC. The V gene is TRBV7-2, the J gene TRBJ2-7; no clear D. The length of the CDR3 is 12 residues. Germline V gene sequence: CDR1 SGHTA, CDR2 FQGNSA. V was cut by 5 bases and J by 11 bases, with 16 bases left in between.

V gene TRBV27 combines with J gene TRBJ1-1; 7 nucleotides agree with TRBD1. Germline loops: CDR1 MNHEY, CDR2 SMNVEV (reference sequence). V lost 2 bases, J lost 10 bases, and 16 bases stayed unmatched. The CDR3 length is 16 residues. CDR3 sequence (DNA): TGTGCCAGCAGTTTAATTCTAGCCGACAGGGTTCGAGGAGCTTTCTTT. It specifies CASSLILADRVRGAFF.

The rearrangement uses TRBV19 and TRBJ2-7; possibly TRBD1 for D (6 bases). Trimming took 5 bases from V and 2 from J, leaving 13 bases between them. Germline V gives CDR1 LNHDA, CDR2 SQIVND (reference sequence). The CDR3 contains 14 residues. Here the CDR3 DNA reads TGTGCCAGTAGTCTAAGGACAGCGGCCTACGAGCAGTACTTC. Protein: CASSLRTAAYEQYF. Full variable domain (rest looked up from reference TRBV19 and TRBJ2-7): DGGITQSPKYLFRKEGQNVTLSCEQNLNHDAMYWYRQDPGQGLRLIYYSQIVNDFQKGDIAEGYSVSREKKESFPLTVTSAQKNPTAFYLCASSLRTAAYEQYFGPGTRLTVT.

The V and J genes are TRBV7-9 and TRBJ2-5; D gene unclear. The CDR3 length is 11 residues. Trimming cost V 1 base and J 6 bases, with 3 bases left between them. Germline V gives CDR1 SEHNR, CDR2 FQNEAQ (reference sequence). CDR3 sequence: CASSLEQTQYF. The CDR3, as DNA: TGTGCCAGCAGCTTAGAACAGACCCAGTACTTC.

The gene calls are TRBV10-3 and TRBJ2-3, with TRBD1 as a possible D gene (5 bases). The ends were cut back, 6 bases at V and 2 bases at J, with 15 bases in the middle. The CDR3 covers 15 residues. Germline V gives CDR1 ENHRY, CDR2 SYGVKD. In nucleotides, the CDR3 is TGTGCCATCAGCGACAGTAAGATAGCCACAGATACGCAGTATTTT. Protein sequence: CAISDSKIATDTQYF.

V and J are TRBV19 and TRBJ1-5; D gene ambiguous. Trimming took off 4 bases at V and 4 bases at J, with 5 bases between the two ends. CDR1 LNHDA and CDR2 SQIVND come from the germline V gene (reference sequence). The CDR3 covers 12 residues. The CDR3 region has the DNA TGTGCCAGTAGTAGCTTAAATCAGCCCCAGCATTTT. This encodes CASSSLNQPQHF.

The gene calls are TRBV5-1 and TRBJ1-2, with D perhaps matching TRBD1 (6 bases). In germline, CDR1 is SGHRS, CDR2 YFSETQ. Trimming pared 3 bases from V and 4 bases from J, leaving 10 bases between. The CDR3 has 13 amino acids. CDR3 DNA sequence: TGCGCCAGCAGCTCCGGACAGACCTATGGCTACACCTTC. It codes for CASSSGQTYGYTF. The complete variable domain, with remaining parts taken from reference TRBV5-1 and TRBJ1-2, reads KAGVTQTPRYLIKTRGQQVTLSCSPISGHRSVSWYQQTPGQGLQFLFEYFSETQRNKGNFPGRFSGRQFSNSRSEMNVSTLELGDSALYLCASSSGQTYGYTFGSGTRLTVV.

The chain joins TRBV25-1 to TRBJ2-1, with 8 bases aligning to TRBD1. The CDR3 runs to 16 residues. Germline V CDR1 and CDR2: MGHDK, SYGVNS. Losses at the gene ends were 1 base for V and 3 bases for J; bases not matched to a gene: 5. CDR3 sequence reads: CASSEFGQGYYNEQFF. The CDR3 nucleotides read TGTGCCAGCAGTGAATTCGGACAGGGTTACTACAATGAGCAGTTCTTC.

The chain joins TRBV6-1 to TRBJ2-7; D is perhaps TRBD2 (6 bases). Germline values: CDR1 MNHNS, CDR2 SASEGT. This CDR3 comprises 14 residues. Trimming removed 8 bases from V and 2 bases from J, with 16 bases in between. The CDR3 protein is CASQIRDWAYEQYF. The DNA of the CDR3 is TGTGCCAGCCAAATCCGGGACTGGGCCTACGAGCAGTACTTC.

V is TRBV28 and J is TRBJ1-2; perhaps TRBD1 as D (5 bases). The CDR3 runs to 12 residues. Between the trimmed V and J ends, which lost 7 bases and 8 bases, there was a span of 14 bases. Germline values: CDR1 MDHEN, CDR2 SYDVKM. The CDR3 loop is CASTVTALGYTF. The DNA of the CDR3 is TGTGCCAGCACCGTGACAGCCCTGGGCTACACCTTC.

This rearrangement joins TRBV18 to TRBJ1-1; tentatively, D is TRBD1 (5 bases). V gave up 0 bases and J gave up 0 bases, with 17 bases separating them. CDR3 length: 18 residues. Germline lookup yields CDR1 KGHSH and CDR2 LQKENI. The CDR3 loop is CASSPPRGHHSLNTEAFF. CDR3 coding DNA: TGTGCCAGCTCACCACCGCGAGGACACCACTCACTGAACACTGAAGCTTTCTTT. The entire variable domain, with the rest obtained from reference TRBV18 and TRBJ1-1, is as follows: NAGVMQNPRHLVRRRGQEARLRCSPMKGHSHVYWYRQLPEEGLKFMVYLQKENIIDESGMPKERFSAEFPKEGPSILRIQQVVRGDSAAYFCASSPPRGHHSLNTEAFFGQGTRLTVV.